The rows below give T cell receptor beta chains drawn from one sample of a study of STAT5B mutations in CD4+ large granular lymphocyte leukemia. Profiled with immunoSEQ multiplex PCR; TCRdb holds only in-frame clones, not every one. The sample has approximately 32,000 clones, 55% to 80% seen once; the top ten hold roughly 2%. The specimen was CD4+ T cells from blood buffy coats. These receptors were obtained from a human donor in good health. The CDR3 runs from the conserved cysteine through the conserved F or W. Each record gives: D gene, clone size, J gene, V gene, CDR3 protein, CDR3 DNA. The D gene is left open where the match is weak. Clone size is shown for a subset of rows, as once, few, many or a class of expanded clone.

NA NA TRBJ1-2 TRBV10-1 CASTPRGSRNYGYTF TGCGCCAGCACCCCGAGGGGGAGTCGTAACTATGGCTACACCTTC
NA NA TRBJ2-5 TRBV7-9 CASTTLLAQETQYF TGTGCCAGCACTACACTTCTGGCCCAAGAGACCCAGTACTTC
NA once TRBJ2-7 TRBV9 CASSSTGYEQYF TGTGCCAGCAGCTCCACTGGCTACGAGCAGTACTTC
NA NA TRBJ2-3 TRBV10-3 CAISSDSTDTQYF TGTGCCATCAGTTCGGACAGCACAGATACGCAGTATTTT
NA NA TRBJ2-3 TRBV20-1 CSASWNTQYF TGCAGTGCTAGTTGGAATACGCAGTATTTT
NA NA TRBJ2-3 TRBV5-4 CASSFGAGITDTQYF TGTGCCAGCAGCTTCGGCGCAGGGATAACAGATACGCAGTATTTT
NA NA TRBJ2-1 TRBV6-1 CASSEARTYNEQFF TGTGCCAGCAGTGAAGCCCGGACATACAATGAGCAGTTCTTC
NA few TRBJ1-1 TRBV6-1 CASSRVSETEAFF TGTGCCAGCTCCAGGGTTTCAGAAACTGAAGCTTTCTTT
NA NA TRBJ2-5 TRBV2 CAEKPHLLGAGTQYF TGTGCCGAAAAACCCCACCTGCTGGGGGCAGGGACCCAGTACTTC
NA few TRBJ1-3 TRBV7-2 CASGNDRYSGNTIYF TGTGCCAGCGGCAACGACAGGTACTCTGGAAACACCATATATTTT
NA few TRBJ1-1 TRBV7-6 CASSLEAGTDGEAFF TGTGCCAGCAGCTTAGAGGCGGGGACCGATGGAGAAGCTTTCTTT
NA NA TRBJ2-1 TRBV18 CASSPPEGVRYNEQFF TGTGCCAGCTCACCACCAGAAGGGGTCCGGTACAATGAGCAGTTCTTC
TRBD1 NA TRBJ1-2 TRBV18 CASSPTGDGGYTF TGTGCCAGCTCGCCGACAGGGGACGGCGGCTACACCTTC
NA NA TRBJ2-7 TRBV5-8 CASSLVPLEQYF TGTGCCAGCAGCTTGGTTCCCTTGGAGCAGTACTTC
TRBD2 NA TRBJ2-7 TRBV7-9 CASTSGTTISYEQYF TGTGCCAGCACTTCCGGGACTACCATCTCCTACGAGCAGTACTTC
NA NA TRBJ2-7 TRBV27 CASKPEDGRRTYEQYF TGTGCCAGCAAACCTGAGGATGGGCGCCGGACCTACGAGCAGTACTTC
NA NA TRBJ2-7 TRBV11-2 CASSLDRQGHEQYF TGTGCCAGCAGCTTAGATCGGCAGGGCCACGAGCAGTACTTC
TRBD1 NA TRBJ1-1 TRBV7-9 CASSLGAGGSRGEAFF TGTGCCAGCAGCTTAGGTGCAGGGGGGTCGCGAGGTGAAGCTTTCTTT
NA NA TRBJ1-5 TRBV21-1 CASSLEDRGFHSNQPQHF TGTGCCAGCAGTCTGGAGGACAGGGGCTTCCATAGCAATCAGCCCCAGCATTTT
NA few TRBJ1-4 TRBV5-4 CASSHGDMGKEKLFF TGTGCCAGCAGCCATGGGGACATGGGGAAGGAAAAACTGTTTTTT
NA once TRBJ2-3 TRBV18 CASSPIQGTDTQYF TGTGCCAGCTCCCCGATACAGGGAACCGATACGCAGTATTTT
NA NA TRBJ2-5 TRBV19 CASTPTRDSGTQYF TGTGCCAGTACCCCGACCCGGGACTCTGGGACCCAGTACTTC
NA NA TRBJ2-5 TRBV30 CAWTDGASKTQYF TGTGCCTGGACCGACGGGGCATCGAAGACCCAGTACTTC
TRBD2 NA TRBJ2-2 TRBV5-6 CASRPATSGYTGELFF TGTGCCAGCAGACCCGCGACTAGCGGGTACACCGGGGAGCTGTTTTTT
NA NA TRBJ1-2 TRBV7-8 CASSWVGKDNYGYTF TGTGCCAGCAGCTGGGTGGGGAAAGACAACTATGGCTACACCTTC
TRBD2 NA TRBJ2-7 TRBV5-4 CASSVIRRGGTYEQYF TGTGCCAGCAGCGTCATTAGGCGGGGGGGGACCTACGAGCAGTACTTC
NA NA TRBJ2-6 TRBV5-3 CARSFNRASAGANVLTF TGTGCCAGAAGCTTCAACAGGGCTTCCGCTGGGGCCAACGTCCTGACTTTC
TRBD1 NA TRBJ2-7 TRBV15 CATSRLGQGNEQYF TGTGCCACCAGCCGACTGGGACAGGGCAACGAGCAGTACTTC